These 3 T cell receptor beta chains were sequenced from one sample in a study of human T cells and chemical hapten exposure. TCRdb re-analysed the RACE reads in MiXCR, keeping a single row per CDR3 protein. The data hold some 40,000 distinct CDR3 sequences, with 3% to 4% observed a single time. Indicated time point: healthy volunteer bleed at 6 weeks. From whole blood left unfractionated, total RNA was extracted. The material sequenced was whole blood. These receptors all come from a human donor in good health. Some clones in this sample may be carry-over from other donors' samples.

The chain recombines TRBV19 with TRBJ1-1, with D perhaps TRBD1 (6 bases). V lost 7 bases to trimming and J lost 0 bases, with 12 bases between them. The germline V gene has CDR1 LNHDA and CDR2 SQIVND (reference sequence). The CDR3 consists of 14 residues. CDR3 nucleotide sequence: TGTGCCAGTACCGGACAGCATATGAACACTGAAGCTTTCTTT. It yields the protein CASTGQHMNTEAFF. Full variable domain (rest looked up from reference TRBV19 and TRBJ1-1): DGGITQSPKYLFRKEGQNVTLSCEQNLNHDAMYWYRQDPGQGLRLIYYSQIVNDFQKGDIAEGYSVSREKKESFPLTVTSAQKNPTAFYLCASTGQHMNTEAFFGQGTRLTVV.

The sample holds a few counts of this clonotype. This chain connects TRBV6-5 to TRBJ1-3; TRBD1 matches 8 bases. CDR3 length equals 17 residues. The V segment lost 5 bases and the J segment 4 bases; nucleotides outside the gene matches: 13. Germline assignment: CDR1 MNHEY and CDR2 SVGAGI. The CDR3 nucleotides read TGTGCCAGCAGTGTCTCGTGGACAGGGCTTGCGGGAAACACCATATATTTT. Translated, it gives CASSVSWTGLAGNTIYF.

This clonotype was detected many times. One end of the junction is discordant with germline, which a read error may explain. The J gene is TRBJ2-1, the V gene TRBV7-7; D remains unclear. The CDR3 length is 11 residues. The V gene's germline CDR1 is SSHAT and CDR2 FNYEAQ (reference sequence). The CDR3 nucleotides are TGTGCTAGCAGCCATGAGCATGAGCAGTTCTTC. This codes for CASSHEHEQFF.